Listed below are T cell receptor beta chains from one sample, sequenced in a study of glioma-infiltrating T cells. From the multiplex PCR reads, TCRdb called clonotypes with MiXCR, one entry per CDR3 protein. The sample holds about 99,000 distinct CDR3 sequences, approximately 28% seen once. Sequencing was performed on glioma tissue, nonneoplastic brain tissue, or PBMCs (not recorded which). The source is a human donor with low-grade glioma or glioblastoma, undergoing nonglioma brain surgery, or in good health (not recorded which). The CDR3 runs from the conserved cysteine through the conserved F or W. The order of the fields is D gene, clone size, V gene, J gene, CDR3 protein, CDR3 DNA. The D gene is left open where the match is weak. Size values are once, few and many counts, or a class for expanded clones, and some rows have none.

d_call: NA
clone_size: many
v_call: TRBV28
j_call: TRBJ1-2
cdr3_aa: CASHISRARLTF
cdr3_nt: TGTGCCAGCCACATTTCACGAGCCCGGCTCACCTTC

d_call: NA
clone_size: many
v_call: TRBV19
j_call: TRBJ2-1
cdr3_aa: CASSITGYNEQFF
cdr3_nt: TGTGCCAGTAGTATAACCGGGTACAATGAGCAGTTCTTC

d_call: NA
clone_size: many
v_call: TRBV20-1
j_call: TRBJ2-5
cdr3_aa: CSARIDGSRPYQETQYF
cdr3_nt: TGCAGTGCTAGAATTGACGGTAGCCGTCCTTACCAAGAGACCCAGTACTTC

d_call: NA
clone_size: NA
v_call: TRBV5-4
j_call: TRBJ2-1
cdr3_aa: CASSLGQTGNEQFF
cdr3_nt: TGTGCCAGCAGCTTGGGCCAAACGGGGAATGAGCAGTTCTTC

d_call: TRBD1
clone_size: NA
v_call: TRBV11-2
j_call: TRBJ1-5
cdr3_aa: CASSLAGGNNQPQHF
cdr3_nt: TGTGCCAGCAGCTTAGCAGGGGGCAACAATCAGCCCCAGCATTTT

d_call: NA
clone_size: many
v_call: TRBV20-1
j_call: TRBJ1-2
cdr3_aa: CSVPEQLGYTF
cdr3_nt: TGCAGTGTTCCTGAGCAGCTTGGCTACACCTTC

d_call: NA
clone_size: few
v_call: TRBV7-2
j_call: TRBJ1-2
cdr3_aa: CASSLGGGVYGYTF
cdr3_nt: TGTGCCAGCAGCTTAGGGGGAGGTGTCTATGGCTACACCTTC

d_call: TRBD1
clone_size: few
v_call: TRBV4-2
j_call: TRBJ1-2
cdr3_aa: CASSQDQGGGAGVYYGYTF
cdr3_nt: TGTGCCAGCAGCCAAGATCAAGGAGGGGGCGCGGGGGTCTACTATGGCTACACCTTC

d_call: TRBD1
clone_size: many
v_call: TRBV14
j_call: TRBJ2-1
cdr3_aa: CASSLGQGNEQFF
cdr3_nt: TGTGCCAGCAGCCTGGGACAGGGGAATGAGCAGTTCTTC

d_call: NA
clone_size: NA
v_call: TRBV4-1
j_call: TRBJ1-5
cdr3_aa: CASSQVGNSNQPQHF
cdr3_nt: TGCGCCAGCAGCCAAGTTGGGAATAGCAATCAGCCCCAGCATTTT

d_call: NA
clone_size: many
v_call: TRBV6-1
j_call: TRBJ2-7
cdr3_aa: CATRSHEQYF
cdr3_nt: TGTGCCACCAGATCCCACGAGCAGTACTTC

d_call: NA
clone_size: few
v_call: TRBV19
j_call: TRBJ1-1
cdr3_aa: CASSRRQEMNTEAFF
cdr3_nt: TGTGCCAGTAGTAGACGTCAGGAGATGAACACTGAAGCTTTCTTT

d_call: NA
clone_size: many
v_call: TRBV7-2
j_call: TRBJ2-3
cdr3_aa: CASSLQSFSSDTQYF
cdr3_nt: TGTGCCAGCAGCTTACAATCTTTTAGTTCAGATACGCAGTATTTT

d_call: NA
clone_size: NA
v_call: TRBV28
j_call: TRBJ2-3
cdr3_aa: CASRRGPGTDKQYF
cdr3_nt: TGTGCCAGCAGACGAGGGCCCGGCACAGATAAGCAGTATTTT

d_call: TRBD2
clone_size: once
v_call: TRBV12-3/TRBV12-4
j_call: TRBJ2-5
cdr3_aa: CASRRAGGYQETQYF
cdr3_nt: TGTGCCAGCAGGAGGGCGGGGGGGTACCAAGAGACCCAGTACTTC

d_call: NA
clone_size: NA
v_call: TRBV7-2
j_call: TRBJ2-7
cdr3_aa: CASSATGQTSYEQYF
cdr3_nt: TGTGCCAGCAGCGCTACCGGACAGACCTCCTACGAGCAGTACTTC

d_call: NA
clone_size: few
v_call: TRBV10-3
j_call: TRBJ2-1
cdr3_aa: CAISESGGLSSYNEQLF
cdr3_nt: TGTGCCATCAGTGAGTCGGGCGGGTTGAGCTCCTACAATGAGCAGCTCTTC